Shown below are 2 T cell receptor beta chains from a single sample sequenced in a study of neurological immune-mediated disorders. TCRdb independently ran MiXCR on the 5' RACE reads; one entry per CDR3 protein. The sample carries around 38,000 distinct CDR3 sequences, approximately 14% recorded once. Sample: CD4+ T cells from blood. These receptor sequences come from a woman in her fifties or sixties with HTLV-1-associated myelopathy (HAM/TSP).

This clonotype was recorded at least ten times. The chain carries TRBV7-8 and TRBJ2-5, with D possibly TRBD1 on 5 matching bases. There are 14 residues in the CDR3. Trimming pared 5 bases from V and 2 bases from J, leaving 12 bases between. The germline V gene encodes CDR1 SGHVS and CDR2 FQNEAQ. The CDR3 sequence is CASSPGPGQETQYF. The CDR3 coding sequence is TGTGCCAGCAGCCCCGGACCAGGGCAAGAGACCCAGTACTTC. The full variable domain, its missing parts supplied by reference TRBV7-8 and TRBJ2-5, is GAGVSQSPRYKVAKRGQDVALRCDPISGHVSLFWYQQALGQGPEFLTYFQNEAQLDKSGLPSDRFFAERPEGSVSTLKIQRTQQEDSAVYLCASSPGPGQETQYFGPGTRLLVL.

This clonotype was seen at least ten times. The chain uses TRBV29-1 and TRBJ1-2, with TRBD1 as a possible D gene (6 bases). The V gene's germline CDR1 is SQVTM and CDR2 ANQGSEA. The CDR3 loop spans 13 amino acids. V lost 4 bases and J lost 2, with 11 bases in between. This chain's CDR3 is CSVAGTRNYGYTF. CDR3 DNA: TGCAGCGTTGCAGGGACACGCAACTATGGCTACACCTTC.